This TCR beta chain stems from a study of blood T cell repertoires in COVID-19. CDR1 is LNHDA and CDR2 is SQIVND in the germline V gene (reference sequence). Deletions cut 3 bases from V and 9 bases from J, with 9 bases between. The CDR3 has 12 amino acids. Method: immunoSEQ multiplex PCR; TCRdb's copy keeps in-frame clones and lacks some. The sample has more than 450,000 clones, roughly 87% seen once. Source material: PBMCs or T cells enriched from blood (not recorded which). This chain connects TRBV19 to TRBJ1-5; D might be TRBD1 (5 bases). This clonotype was sampled from a woman younger than 30 who had recovered from COVID-19. CDR3 region: CASSILGGPQHF. In DNA form, the CDR3 reads TGTGCCAGTAGTATCCTGGGGGGGCCCCAGCATTTT.